This T cell receptor beta chain was recovered during a study of graft-versus-host responses after intestinal transplantation. Overall study context: All recipients were transplanted with multivisceral, liver-intestinal, or isolated intestinal grafts. Every recipient underwent anti-thymocyte globulin induction, then tacrolimus and steroids for three to four years. Notes on the study in general: Recipient marrow held GvH clones, some first seen in ileum or blood. Circulating GvH clones peaking coincided with falling HvG clones soon after transplant.

About this clone itself: Its specificity is unknown.

The table came from immunoSEQ multiplex PCR; TCRdb's copy has only in-frame clones and leaves some out. Of fewer than 120,000 clones listed, just under 95% are singletons. Sequencing used unstimulated CD8+ T cells sorted from spleen or lymph node cells, obtained before intestinal transplant. The receptor was derived from a human donor who received an intestinal transplant.

The DNA for the CDR3 is TGTGCCAGCAAATGGCAGGAGTCCGTGTACAATGAGCAGTTCTTC. Translating it yields CASKWQESVYNEQFF. The chain is built from TRBV6-1 and TRBJ2-1, with unresolved D. V lost 7 bases and J lost 4, with 17 bases in between. The germline V gene encodes CDR1 MNHNS and CDR2 SASEGT. The CDR3 length is 15 residues.